Below are 16 T cell receptor beta chains sequenced from a single sample in a study of T cell responses to AZD1222 COVID-19 vaccine. Generated by immunoSEQ multiplex PCR, the TCRdb table keeps only in-frame clones and is missing some. The repertoire includes more than 110,000 clones, approximately 92% of them detected once, and 3% to 3.5% sits in the top ten. Sample: peripheral blood, taken on day 0 of AZD1222 vaccination. These receptors originate from an adult in good health.

V usage is TRBV19 and J usage is TRBJ1-5; 8 nucleotides align to TRBD1. The germline gives CDR1 LNHDA, CDR2 SQIVND (reference sequence). CDR3 size: 16 residues. V lost 7 bases, J lost 5 bases, and 13 bases stayed unmatched. CDR3 sequence (DNA): TGTGCCAGTACCAACAGACAGGGGTATCAAGATCAGCCCCAGCATTTT. It yields the protein CASTNRQGYQDQPQHF.

This clone was detected only once. V is TRBV25-1 and J is TRBJ2-3, with D tentatively TRBD2 (5 bases). The germline V gene encodes CDR1 MGHDK and CDR2 SYGVNS. Trimming cost V 1 base and J 0 bases, with 8 bases left between them. The CDR3 totals 15 residues. The DNA of the CDR3 is TGTGCCAGCAGTGAATCGAGGACTAGCACAGATACGCAGTATTTT. Protein: CASSESRTSTDTQYF.

This clone was seen a few times. J is TRBJ1-4 and V is TRBV19, with 7 bases identical to TRBD1. The CDR3 sequence is 13 residues long. Germline CDR1 is LNHDA and CDR2 is SQIVND (reference sequence). V was clipped by 7 bases and J by 7 bases; unmatched bases: 6. CDR3 sequence: CASTRGRVEKLFF. Here the CDR3 DNA reads TGTGCCAGTACGAGGGGGCGGGTTGAAAAACTGTTTTTT.

This sequence joins TRBV14 and TRBJ2-1; D might be TRBD2 (6 bases). The V and J ends lost 4 bases and 5 bases respectively, with 9 bases between them. The CDR3 is 13 amino acids. Germline V gene data show CDR1 as SGHDN and CDR2 as FVKESK. The CDR3 loop is CASSPRENNEQFF. The CDR3, as DNA: TGTGCCAGCAGCCCCCGGGAGAACAATGAGCAGTTCTTC.

The chain carries TRBV6-5 and TRBJ1-2, with D uncertain. The V end was cut by 6 bases, the J end by 3 bases, with 11 bases between. The CDR3 length is 13 residues. Germline V lookup: CDR1 MNHEY, CDR2 SVGAGI. CDR3 coding DNA: TGTGCCAGCAGGGAGGGCGGGGACTATGGCTACACCTTC. It is translated as CASREGGDYGYTF.

A few counts support this clone. This chain uses TRBV11-2 with TRBJ2-7; 13 bases line up with TRBD2. The CDR3 spans 15 residues. The J segment lost 2 bases and the V segment lost 7 bases, leaving 5 bases of the junction unmatched. The germline gives CDR1 SGHAT, CDR2 FQNNGV. This CDR3 reads CASTLLAGGPYEQYF. As DNA, the CDR3 is TGTGCCAGCACCCTACTAGCGGGAGGGCCCTACGAGCAGTACTTC.

The chain has TRBV7-7 and TRBJ2-1, with a tentative D call TRBD1 (5 bases). The CDR3 length is 14 residues. CDR1 and CDR2 (germline): SSHAT, FNYEAQ (reference sequence). Deletions cut 2 bases from V and 5 bases from J, with 10 bases between. CDR3 DNA: TGTGCCAGCAGCTTATTTGGACAAAACAATGAGCAGTTCTTC. It encodes CASSLFGQNNEQFF.

The rearrangement uses TRBV12-3 or TRBV12-4 and TRBJ1-1; D not resolved. The CDR3 runs 13 residues. V was shortened by 11 bases and J by 3 bases, with 16 bases between the two germline ends. In DNA form, the CDR3 reads TGTGCCTCCGCATCGGGAGAGGACACTGAAGCTTTCTTT. Translated: CASASGEDTEAFF.

This rearrangement joins TRBV6-5 to TRBJ1-2; D call uncertain. The CDR3 is 11 residues long. Per germline, CDR1 MNHEY and CDR2 SVGAGI. The germline V and J ends were trimmed by 6 bases and 2 bases, with 4 bases remaining between them. CDR3 residues: CASRQNYGYTF. The CDR3 DNA reads TGTGCCAGCAGACAGAACTATGGCTACACCTTC.

DNA of the CDR3: TGCAGCGTTGTTGTTCAGGGGAGGAACACTGAAGCTTTCTTT. Amino acid sequence: CSVVVQGRNTEAFF. The gene calls are TRBV29-1 and TRBJ1-1; maybe TRBD1 (6 bases). CDR1 and CDR2 from the germline V gene are SQVTM and ANQGSEA. V was clipped by 4 bases and J by 1 base, with 13 bases between them. The CDR3 has 14 amino acids.

The chain uses TRBV11-2 and TRBJ1-3, with 7 bases lining up with TRBD1. V shed 1 base and J 4 bases; nucleotides not matched to a gene: 4. Germline CDR1 is SGHAT and CDR2 is FQNNGV. This CDR3 is 15 amino acids long. The DNA for the CDR3 is TGTGCCAGCAGCTTAGGACAGGGATTAGGAAACACCATATATTTT. Translated: CASSLGQGLGNTIYF.

V and J are TRBV4-1 and TRBJ2-2, with a possible D match to TRBD2 (6 bases). The CDR3 is 15 residues long. CDR1 and CDR2 (germline): MGHRA, YSYEKL. The ends were cut back, 1 base at V and 2 bases at J, with 8 bases in the middle. The CDR3 reads CASSQAGVNTGELFF. The CDR3 bases are TGCGCCAGCAGCCAAGCGGGAGTAAACACCGGGGAGCTGTTTTTT.

V gene TRBV5-4 combines with J gene TRBJ2-5; 8 nucleotides agree with TRBD1. The junction had 1 base not matched to a gene; V was cut back by 4 bases and J by 5 bases. This CDR3 has 12 residues. The germline V gene encodes CDR1 SGHNT and CDR2 YYREEE (reference sequence). The CDR3, as DNA: TGTGCCAGCAGCACAGGGGGGGAGACCCAGTACTTC. Amino acid sequence: CASSTGGETQYF.

V and J are TRBV9 and TRBJ1-1; 7 nucleotides line up with TRBD1. Germline trimming cut 4 bases from V and 6 bases from J; bases unmatched to any gene: 12. This CDR3 is built from 15 residues. Germline CDR1 and CDR2: SGDLS and YYNGEE. The CDR3 here is CASSPQTGTFAEAFF. The CDR3 bases are TGTGCCAGCAGCCCCCAGACAGGGACGTTTGCTGAAGCTTTCTTT.

The chain combines TRBV4-3 with TRBJ2-3; 9 bases match TRBD2. The CDR3 loop spans 15 amino acids. Germline lookup yields CDR1 LGHNA and CDR2 YSLEER. V dropped 0 bases and J dropped 6; count of bases not matched to a gene: 4. The CDR3: CASSQDSGSLDTQYF. Here the CDR3 DNA reads TGCGCCAGCAGCCAAGATAGCGGGAGTCTGGATACGCAGTATTTT.

The chain couples TRBV10-3 to TRBJ1-3; 7 nucleotides align to TRBD1. J gave up 4 bases and V 4 bases, and 7 bases lay outside the gene matches. Germline-derived CDR1 and CDR2 are ENHRY and SYGVKD. This CDR3 is 15 amino acids long. The CDR3 loop reads CAISVKGASGNTIYF. For the CDR3, the DNA is TGTGCCATCAGTGTCAAGGGGGCTTCCGGAAACACCATATATTTT.